The 2 T cell receptor beta chains below come from one sample, sequenced in a study of blood T cell repertoires in COVID-19. Sequencing was performed with immunoSEQ multiplex PCR; in TCRdb, only in-frame clones are kept and a portion is missing. Among roughly 160,000 clones listed, more than 65% were seen once. Material for sequencing was peripheral blood. The source of these receptors is a man in his 70s with active or convalescent COVID-19.

J is TRBJ1-4 and V is TRBV6-6; 9 bases are a match to TRBD1. With 6 bases clipped from V and 5 bases from J, the junction kept 7 bases outside the gene matches. CDR1 MNHNY and CDR2 SVGAGI come from the germline V gene (reference sequence). This CDR3 has 15 residues. The CDR3 sequence: CASRPSGQGNEKLFF. The DNA for the CDR3 is TGTGCCAGCAGACCCTCGGGACAGGGAAATGAAAAACTGTTTTTT.

J is TRBJ2-1 and V is TRBV6-2 or TRBV6-3, with 12 bases aligning to TRBD2. This CDR3 region has 16 residues. V dropped 6 bases and J dropped 7; count of bases not matched to a gene: 10. CDR1 and CDR2 from the germline V gene are MNHEY and SVGEGT. In DNA, the CDR3 is TGTGCCAGCAGCAGTCTAGCGGGGGGGCGTTTGAATGAGCAGTTCTTC. Protein sequence: CASSSLAGGRLNEQFF.